This TCR beta chain came from a study of post-analysis software for immune sequencing data. Whole-study context: The disease courses spanned relapsing-remitting, secondary progressive and progressive-relapsing forms of multiple sclerosis. General study points: Same-batch samples co-clustered strongly by F measure. Five TRBV segments were significantly more frequent in patients than in controls. TRBV5-6, TRBV5-1 and TRBV20-1 were among these segments. A significant reduction in normalized Chao1 diversity was observed in multiple sclerosis patients versus controls.

Prepared TCR beta cDNA libraries contained unique molecular identifiers. It was from roughly 1 to 10 million T cells that roughly 0.5 million cDNA molecules came. TCRdb itself ran the PCR reads through MiXCR, one entry per CDR3 protein. The repertoire holds 650,000 to 900,000 distinct CDR3 sequences, with 40% to 55% as singletons. This clonotype was detected a few times. The antigen is undetermined. Trimming took 4 bases from V and 11 from J; bases not matched to a gene: 12. CDR1 is GTSNPN and CDR2 is SVGIG in the germline V gene (reference sequence). CDR3 length equals 13 residues. The TCR was taken from a girl aged 5-17 years with multiple sclerosis. Sequenced material: blood. This chain connects TRBV30 to TRBJ2-5; the match to TRBD2 covers 8 bases. For the CDR3, the DNA is TGTGCCTGGACAACCGAGCGGGAGCATCGACAGTACTTC. Protein sequence: CAWTTEREHRQYF.